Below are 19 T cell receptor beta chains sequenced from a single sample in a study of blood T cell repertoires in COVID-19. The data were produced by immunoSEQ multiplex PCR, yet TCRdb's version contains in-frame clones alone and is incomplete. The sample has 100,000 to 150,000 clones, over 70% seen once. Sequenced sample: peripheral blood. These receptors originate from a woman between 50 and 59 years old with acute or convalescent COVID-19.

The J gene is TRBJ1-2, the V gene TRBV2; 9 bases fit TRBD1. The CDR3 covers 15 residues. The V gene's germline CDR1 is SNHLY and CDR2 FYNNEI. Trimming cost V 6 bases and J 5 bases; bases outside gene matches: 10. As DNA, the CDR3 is TGTGCCAGCAGGGGATCGGGACAGGGAATTTATGGCTACACCTTC. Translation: CASRGSGQGIYGYTF.

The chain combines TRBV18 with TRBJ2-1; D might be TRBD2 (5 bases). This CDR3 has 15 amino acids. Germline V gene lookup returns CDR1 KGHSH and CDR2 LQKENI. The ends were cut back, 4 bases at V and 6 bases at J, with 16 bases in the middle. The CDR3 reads CASSLFNTEGNEQFF. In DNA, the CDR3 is TGTGCCAGCTCACTGTTTAATACCGAGGGCAATGAGCAGTTCTTC.

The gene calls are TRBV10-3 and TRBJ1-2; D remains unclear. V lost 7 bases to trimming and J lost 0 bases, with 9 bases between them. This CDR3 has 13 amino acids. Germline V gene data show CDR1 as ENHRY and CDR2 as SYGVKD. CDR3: CAITREANYGYTF. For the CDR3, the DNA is TGTGCCATCACACGGGAGGCTAACTATGGCTACACCTTC.

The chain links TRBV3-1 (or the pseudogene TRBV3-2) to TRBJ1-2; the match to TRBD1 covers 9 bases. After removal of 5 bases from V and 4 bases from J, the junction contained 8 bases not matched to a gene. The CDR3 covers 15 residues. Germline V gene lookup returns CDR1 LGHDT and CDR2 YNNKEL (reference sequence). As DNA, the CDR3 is TGTGCCAGCAGCAACTCCGGACAGGGGAGCTATGGCTACACCTTC. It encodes CASSNSGQGSYGYTF.

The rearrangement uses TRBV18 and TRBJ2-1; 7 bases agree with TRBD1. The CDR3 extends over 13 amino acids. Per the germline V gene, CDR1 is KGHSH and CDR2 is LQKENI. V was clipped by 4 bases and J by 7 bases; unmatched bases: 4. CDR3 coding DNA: TGTGCCAGCTCACAAAAACAGGGGAATGAGCAGTTCTTC. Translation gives CASSQKQGNEQFF.

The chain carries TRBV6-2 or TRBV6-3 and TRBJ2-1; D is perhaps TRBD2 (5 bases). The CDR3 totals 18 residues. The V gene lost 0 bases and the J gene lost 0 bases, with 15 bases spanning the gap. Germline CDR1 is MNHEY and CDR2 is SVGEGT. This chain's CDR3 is CASSYSIRNGGSYNEQFF. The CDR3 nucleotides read TGTGCCAGCAGTTACTCGATTAGGAACGGAGGCTCCTACAATGAGCAGTTCTTC.

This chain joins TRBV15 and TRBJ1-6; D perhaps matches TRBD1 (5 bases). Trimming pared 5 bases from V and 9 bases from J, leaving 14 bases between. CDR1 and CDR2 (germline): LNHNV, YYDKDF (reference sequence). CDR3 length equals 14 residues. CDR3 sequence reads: CATSGGGSGSPLHF. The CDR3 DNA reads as TGTGCCACCAGCGGCGGGGGTTCTGGTTCACCCCTCCACTTT.

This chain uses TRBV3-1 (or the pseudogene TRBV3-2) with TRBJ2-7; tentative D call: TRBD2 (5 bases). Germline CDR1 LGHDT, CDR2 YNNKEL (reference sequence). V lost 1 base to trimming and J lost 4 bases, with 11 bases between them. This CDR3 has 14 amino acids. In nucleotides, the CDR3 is TGTGCCAGCAGCCAAGGGTCCGGGGAATACGAGCAGTACTTC. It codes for CASSQGSGEYEQYF.

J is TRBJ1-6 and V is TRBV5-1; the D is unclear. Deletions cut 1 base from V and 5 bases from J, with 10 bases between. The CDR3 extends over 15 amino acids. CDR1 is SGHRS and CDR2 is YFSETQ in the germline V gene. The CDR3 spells CASSLFPGNNSPLHF. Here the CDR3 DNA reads TGCGCCAGCAGCTTGTTTCCGGGGAATAATTCACCCCTCCACTTT.

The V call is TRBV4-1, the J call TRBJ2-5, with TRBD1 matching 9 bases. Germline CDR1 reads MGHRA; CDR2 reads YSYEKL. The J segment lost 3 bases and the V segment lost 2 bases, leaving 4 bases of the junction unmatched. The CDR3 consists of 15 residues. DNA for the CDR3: TGCGCCAGCAGCCAAACCGGGACAGGGAAAGAGACCCAGTACTTC. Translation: CASSQTGTGKETQYF.

CDR3 in amino acids: CASSEGQSTYGYTF. DNA for the CDR3: TGTGCCAGCAGTGAGGGACAGTCGACCTATGGCTACACCTTC. V gene TRBV2 combines with J gene TRBJ1-2; 7 bases line up with TRBD1. CDR1 and CDR2 from the germline V gene are SNHLY and FYNNEI. The CDR3 runs to 14 residues. Trimming took 3 bases from V and 4 from J; bases not matched to a gene: 5.

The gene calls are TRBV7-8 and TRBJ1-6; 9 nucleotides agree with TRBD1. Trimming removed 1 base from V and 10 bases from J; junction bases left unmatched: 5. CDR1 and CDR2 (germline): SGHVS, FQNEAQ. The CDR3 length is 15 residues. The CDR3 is CASSLGGQGGSPLHF. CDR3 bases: TGTGCCAGCAGCTTAGGGGGACAGGGTGGGTCACCCCTCCACTTT. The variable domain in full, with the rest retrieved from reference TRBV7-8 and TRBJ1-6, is GAGVSQSPRYKVAKRGQDVALRCDPISGHVSLFWYQQALGQGPEFLTYFQNEAQLDKSGLPSDRFFAERPEGSVSTLKIQRTQQEDSAVYLCASSLGGQGGSPLHFGNGTRLTVT.

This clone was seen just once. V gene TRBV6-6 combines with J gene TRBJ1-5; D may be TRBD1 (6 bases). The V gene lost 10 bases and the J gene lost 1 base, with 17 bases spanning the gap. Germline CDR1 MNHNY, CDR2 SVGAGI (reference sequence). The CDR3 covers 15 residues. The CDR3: CATGGAGQSNQPQHF. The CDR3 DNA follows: TGTGCCACCGGGGGGGCAGGGCAGAGCAATCAGCCCCAGCATTTT.

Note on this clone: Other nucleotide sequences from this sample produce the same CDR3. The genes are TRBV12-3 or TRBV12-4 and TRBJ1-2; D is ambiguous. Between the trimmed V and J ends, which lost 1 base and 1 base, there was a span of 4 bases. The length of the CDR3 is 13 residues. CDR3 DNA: TGTGCCAGCAGTTTAGGCGGTAACTATGGCTACACCTTC. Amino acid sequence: CASSLGGNYGYTF.

CDR3 DNA: TGTGCCAGCTCTAGACAAATCGGGACTAGCGGGGGTCCCACAGATACGCAGTATTTT. Its translation is CASSRQIGTSGGPTDTQYF. The V and J genes are TRBV18 and TRBJ2-3; 14 bases agree with TRBD2. The CDR3 has 19 amino acids. V dropped 6 bases and J dropped 2; count of bases not matched to a gene: 13. CDR1 KGHSH and CDR2 LQKENI come from the germline V gene.

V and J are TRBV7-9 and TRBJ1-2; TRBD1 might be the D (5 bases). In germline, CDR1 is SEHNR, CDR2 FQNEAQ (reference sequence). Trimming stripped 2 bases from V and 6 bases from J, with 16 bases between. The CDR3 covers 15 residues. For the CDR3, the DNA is TGTGCCAGCAGCTTACTCTCAGGGTTCAGGGATGGCTACACCTTC. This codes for CASSLLSGFRDGYTF.

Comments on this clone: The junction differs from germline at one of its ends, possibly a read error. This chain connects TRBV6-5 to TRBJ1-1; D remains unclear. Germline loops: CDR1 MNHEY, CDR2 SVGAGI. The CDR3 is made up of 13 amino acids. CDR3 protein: CVSSYPGNTEAFF. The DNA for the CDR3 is TGTGTCAGCAGTTATCCCGGGAACACTGAAGCTTTCTTT.

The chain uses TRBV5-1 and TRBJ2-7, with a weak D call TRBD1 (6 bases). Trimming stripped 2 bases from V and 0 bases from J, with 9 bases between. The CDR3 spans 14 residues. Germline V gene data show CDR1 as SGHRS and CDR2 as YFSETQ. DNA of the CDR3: TGCGCCAGCAGCTTATCGACAGGCTCCTACGAGCAGTACTTC. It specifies CASSLSTGSYEQYF.

Here the CDR3 reads CASSADPGQINQPQHF. CDR3 sequence (DNA): TGTGCCAGTAGTGCCGACCCCGGACAGATAAATCAGCCCCAGCATTTT. The V gene is TRBV19, the J gene TRBJ1-5; perhaps TRBD1 as D (6 bases). The germline V and J ends were trimmed by 5 bases and 4 bases, with 18 bases remaining between them. CDR1 and CDR2 (germline): LNHDA, SQIVND (reference sequence). CDR3 size: 16 residues.